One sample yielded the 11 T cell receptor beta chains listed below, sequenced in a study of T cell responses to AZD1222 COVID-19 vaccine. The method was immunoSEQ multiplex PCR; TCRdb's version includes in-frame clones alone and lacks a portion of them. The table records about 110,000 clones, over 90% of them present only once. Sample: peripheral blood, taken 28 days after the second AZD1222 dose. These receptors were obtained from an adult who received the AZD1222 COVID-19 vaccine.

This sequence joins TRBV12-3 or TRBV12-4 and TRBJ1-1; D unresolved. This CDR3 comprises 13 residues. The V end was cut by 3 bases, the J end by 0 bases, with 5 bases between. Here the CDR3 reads CASSFLVNTEAFF. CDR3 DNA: TGTGCCAGCAGTTTTCTCGTGAACACTGAAGCTTTCTTT.

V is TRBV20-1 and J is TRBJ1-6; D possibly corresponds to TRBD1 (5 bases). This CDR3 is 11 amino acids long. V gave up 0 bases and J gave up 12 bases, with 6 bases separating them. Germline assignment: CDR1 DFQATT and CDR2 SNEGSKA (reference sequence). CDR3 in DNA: TGCAGTGCTAGAGAGGGGGTACCCCTCCACTTT. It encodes CSAREGVPLHF.

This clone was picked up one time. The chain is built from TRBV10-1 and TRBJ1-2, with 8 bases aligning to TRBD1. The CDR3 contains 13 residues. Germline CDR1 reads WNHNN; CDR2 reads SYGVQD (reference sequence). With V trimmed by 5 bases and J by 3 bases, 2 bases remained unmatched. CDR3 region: CASSPDRDYGYTF. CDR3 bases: TGCGCCAGCAGTCCGGACAGGGACTATGGCTACACCTTC.

In nucleotides, the CDR3 is TGTGCCAGCAGTTTATACGCACAGGGGAACGAGCAGTACTTC. It encodes CASSLYAQGNEQYF. The V call is TRBV28, the J call TRBJ2-7; 7 bases fit TRBD1. Germline CDR1 MDHEN, CDR2 SYDVKM. The length of the CDR3 is 14 residues. Trimming removed 1 base from V and 5 bases from J; junction bases left unmatched: 5.

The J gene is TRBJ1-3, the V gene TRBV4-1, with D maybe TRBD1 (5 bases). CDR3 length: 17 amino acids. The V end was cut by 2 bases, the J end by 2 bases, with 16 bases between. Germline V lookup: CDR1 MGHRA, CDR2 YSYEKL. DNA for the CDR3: TGCGCCAGCAGCCAACCAGTTACCGGGACCCCTGGAAACACCATATATTTT. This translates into CASSQPVTGTPGNTIYF.

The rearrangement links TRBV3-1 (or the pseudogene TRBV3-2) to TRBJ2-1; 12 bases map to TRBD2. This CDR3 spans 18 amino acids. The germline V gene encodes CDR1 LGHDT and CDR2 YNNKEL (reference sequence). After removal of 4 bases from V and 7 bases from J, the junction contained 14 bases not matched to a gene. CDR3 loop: CASSRRPGSSGGGNEQFF. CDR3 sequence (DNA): TGTGCCAGCAGCCGACGTCCGGGTTCTAGCGGGGGGGGGAATGAGCAGTTCTTC.

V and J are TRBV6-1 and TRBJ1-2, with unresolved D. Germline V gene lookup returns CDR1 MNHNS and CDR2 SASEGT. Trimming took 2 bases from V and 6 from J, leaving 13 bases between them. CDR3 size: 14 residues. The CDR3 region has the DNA TGTGCCAGCAGTGAAATTACGGGGTACGATGGCTACACCTTC. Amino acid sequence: CASSEITGYDGYTF.

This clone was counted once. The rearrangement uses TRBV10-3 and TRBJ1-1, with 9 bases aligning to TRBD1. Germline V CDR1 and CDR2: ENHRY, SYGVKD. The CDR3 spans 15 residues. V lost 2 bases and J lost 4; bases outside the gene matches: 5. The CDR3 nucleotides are TGTGCCATCAGTGAGCGAACAGGGGGCGGCACTGAAGCTTTCTTT. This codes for CAISERTGGGTEAFF.

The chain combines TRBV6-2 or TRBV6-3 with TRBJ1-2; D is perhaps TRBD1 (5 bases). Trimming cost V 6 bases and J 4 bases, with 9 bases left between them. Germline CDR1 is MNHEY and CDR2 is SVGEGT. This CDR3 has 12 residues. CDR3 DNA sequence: TGTGCCAGCAGGTACAGGACCTATGGCTACACCTTC. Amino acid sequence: CASRYRTYGYTF.

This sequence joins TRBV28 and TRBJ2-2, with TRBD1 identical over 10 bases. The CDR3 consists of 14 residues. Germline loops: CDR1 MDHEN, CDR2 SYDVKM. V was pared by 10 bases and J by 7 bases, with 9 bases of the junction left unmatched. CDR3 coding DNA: TGTGCCACACGGGGACAGGGGAGTGACGGGGAGCTGTTTTTT. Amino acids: CATRGQGSDGELFF.

CDR3 sequence reads: CASSVRTDNSPLHF. The CDR3 DNA reads TGCGCCAGCAGTGTCAGGACAGATAATTCACCCCTCCACTTT. The rearrangement uses TRBV10-2 and TRBJ1-6; TRBD1 might be the D (6 bases). The CDR3 extends over 14 amino acids. Looked up from germline, CDR1 is WSHSY and CDR2 is SAAADI. Between the trimmed V and J ends, which lost 4 bases and 5 bases, there was a span of 9 bases.